The 8 T cell receptor beta chains below come from one sample, sequenced in a study of tissue T cells after allogeneic stem cell transplantation. Sequencing was performed with immunoSEQ multiplex PCR; in TCRdb, only in-frame clones are kept and a portion is missing. The table records 48,000 or so clones, less than 75% of them present only once. Material: sorted cells pooled from one or two spleens. Receptors originate from a pool of C57BL/6 mice in good health.

Comment on this clone: Gene names follow the mouse nomenclature. The CDR3 end falls 1 residue outside the read, so it is completed with the germline J gene. The chain employs TRBV12-2 and TRBJ2-7; 7 nucleotides line up with TRBD2. The CDR3 spans 14 residues. Germline V lookup: CDR1 SGHLS, CDR2 HYDKME. The trim removed 4 bases at V and 0 bases at J, leaving 5 bases unmatched. The sequenced CDR3 bases are TGTGCCAGCTCACAAACTGGGGACTCCTATGAACAGTAC. Amino acid sequence: CASSQTGDSYEQY. The full CDR3 protein is CASSQTGDSYEQYF.

On this clone: The germline and genes are mouse ones. The sequence runs out 1 residue before the end of the CDR3; the remainder is reconstructed from the germline J gene. V is TRBV20 and J is TRBJ2-2; 9 bases match TRBD1. Trimming cost V 3 bases and J 0 bases; bases outside gene matches: 2. CDR1 and CDR2 (germline): GFQATS, STVNSAI. CDR3 length: 15 amino acids. The sequenced CDR3 bases are TGTGGTGCTAGAGACAGGGGGACAAACACCGGGCAGCTCTAC. This gives the protein CGARDRGTNTGQLY. The entire CDR3 protein reads CGARDRGTNTGQLYF.

As to this clone: The gene names given are mouse names. The read falls 1 residue short of the CDR3 end, and the missing part is taken from the germline J gene. The V call is TRBV4, the J call TRBJ2-4, with D unresolved. Between the trimmed V and J ends, which lost 5 bases and 0 bases, there was a span of 6 bases. Germline V gene lookup returns CDR1 LGHDT and CDR2 YNNKQL (reference sequence). The CDR3 covers 13 residues. CDR3 DNA, as far as it was read: TGTGCCAGCAGCCCCAATAGTCAAAACACCTTGTAC. It yields the protein CASSPNSQNTLY. The full CDR3 protein reads CASSPNSQNTLYF.

On this clone itself: Gene names and germline match the mouse. The read comes to an end 1 residue before the CDR3 does, leaving the germline J gene to fill in the end. The chain combines TRBV4 with TRBJ2-4, with 12 bases identical to TRBD2. The CDR3 has 15 residues. J gave up 3 bases and V 5 bases, and 3 bases lay outside the gene matches. Germline lookup yields CDR1 LGHDT and CDR2 YNNKQL (reference sequence). The CDR3 loop is CASSRDWGAQNTLYF. The part of the CDR3 DNA that was read is TGTGCCAGCAGCCGGGACTGGGGGGCGCAAAACACCTTGTAC.

A remark on this clone: The gene names here belong to mouse. The read halts 1 residue ahead of the CDR3 end, with the missing end drawn from the germline J gene. The V and J genes are TRBV12-1 and TRBJ2-4, with D uncertain. Germline CDR1 reads SGHSN; CDR2 reads HYEKVE. V was shortened by 2 bases and J by 0 bases, with 8 bases between the two germline ends. CDR3 length: 14 amino acids. The sequenced CDR3 bases are TGTGCCAGCTCTCCCCACGGTAGTCAAAACACCTTGTAC. Its translation is CASSPHGSQNTLY. The full CDR3 sequence reads CASSPHGSQNTLYF.

This clone has just a few counts. Germline and genes: mouse. Read sequence stops 1 residue before the CDR3 end, and the germline J gene provides the missing end. The rearrangement uses TRBV2 and TRBJ2-7, with 11 nucleotides matching TRBD2. Germline-derived CDR1 and CDR2 are LGHNA and YSYQKL. This CDR3 has 14 residues. J gave up 6 bases and V 0 bases, and 1 base lay outside the gene matches. The covered CDR3 bases are TGTGCCAGCAGCCAAGATGGGACTGGGGGTGAACAGTAC. It encodes CASSQDGTGGEQY. The whole CDR3 is CASSQDGTGGEQYF.

This clone was recorded only once. Gene names follow the mouse nomenclature. The CDR3 goes on 1 residue after the read ends, and that part is filled in from the germline J gene. This chain links TRBV20 with TRBJ1-1; D is unclear. CDR3 length equals 11 residues. Trimming removed 0 bases from V and 3 bases from J, with 2 bases in between. Looked up from germline, CDR1 is GFQATS and CDR2 is STVNSAI. The CDR3 region is CGARDYTEVFF. Partial CDR3 DNA: TGTGGTGCTAGGGATTACACAGAAGTCTTC.

In regard to this clone: Germline and genes: mouse. The read halts 1 residue ahead of the CDR3 end, with the missing end drawn from the germline J gene. The chain joins TRBV29 to TRBJ1-3; D call uncertain. The CDR3 is made up of 11 amino acids. Germline assignment: CDR1 MSHET and CDR2 SYDVDS. V was shortened by 7 bases and J by 0 bases, with 1 base between the two germline ends. CDR3 protein: CASISGNTLYF. The sequenced CDR3 bases are TGTGCTAGCATTTCTGGAAATACGCTCTAT.